A single sample gave rise to the 27 T cell receptor beta chains below, sequenced in a study of monozygotic twins with inflammatory bowel disease. Using the 5' RACE reads, TCRdb records one entry per CDR3 protein without DNA. The specimen's table records hundreds of thousands of distinct CDR3 sequences. The source material was blood. These receptors all stem from a human donor with ulcerative colitis or Crohn's disease, or a healthy co-twin of an affected twin (not recorded which).

The V call is TRBV7-2, the J call TRBJ2-1; TCRdb's D gene call, TRBD2, goes unchecked for lack of DNA. Germline CDR1 is SGHTA and CDR2 is FQGNSA. This CDR3 has 16 amino acids. The CDR3 sequence: CASILAGTLGRNEQFF.

This sequence joins TRBV12-3 or TRBV12-4 and TRBJ1-5; TCRdb lists TRBD1, though no DNA is available to test this call. The CDR3 loop spans 15 amino acids. CDR3 loop: CASGEQGSSNQPQHF.

The V gene is TRBV5-5, the J gene TRBJ1-5; the D call from TCRdb, TRBD1, cannot be confirmed without DNA. This CDR3 has 16 residues. Germline CDR1 SGHKS, CDR2 YYEKEE (reference sequence). CDR3 sequence: CASSFRGTGSNQPQHF.

The chain has TRBV7-9 and TRBJ2-3. The CDR3 extends over 15 amino acids. Germline assignment: CDR1 SEHNR and CDR2 FQNEAQ (reference sequence). The CDR3 loop reads CASSLTVASTDTQYF.

The rearrangement joins TRBV5-4 to TRBJ2-3. The CDR3 has 14 amino acids. Germline V CDR1 and CDR2: SGHNT, YYREEE (reference sequence). CDR3 amino acids: CASSSGLASDTQYF. Full variable domain (outside the CDR3, taken from reference TRBV5-4 and TRBJ2-3): ETGVTQSPTHLIKTRGQQVTLRCSSQSGHNTVSWYQQALGQGPQFIFQYYREEENGRGNFPPRFSGLQFPNYSSELNVNALELDDSALYLCASSSGLASDTQYFGPGTRLTVL.

This CDR3 reads CASSQDRVAGGPGGELFF. This rearrangement joins TRBV4-2 to TRBJ2-2; the D gene TCRdb calls, TRBD2, cannot be checked with no DNA. The germline CDR1 and CDR2 sequences are LGHNA and YNFKEQ. There are 18 residues in the CDR3.

The V call is TRBV27, the J call TRBJ1-5. Per the germline V gene, CDR1 is MNHEY and CDR2 is SMNVEV (reference sequence). CDR3 length: 13 amino acids. The CDR3 region is CASSLSTNQPQHF.

The chain is built from TRBV9 and TRBJ2-2; absent DNA, TCRdb's TRBD2 call cannot be checked. CDR1 is SGDLS and CDR2 is YYNGEE in the germline V gene. The CDR3 covers 15 residues. The CDR3 sequence: CASSRTSGSYGELFF.

This chain links TRBV4-2 with TRBJ2-5; checking the TCRdb D call of TRBD2 is not possible without DNA. Germline assignment: CDR1 LGHNA and CDR2 YNFKEQ. This CDR3 has 16 amino acids. CDR3 sequence reads: CASSQDYGGAGETQYF.

V usage is TRBV11-2 and J usage is TRBJ2-1; TCRdb proposes TRBD1, but this gene call is untestable without DNA. This CDR3 comprises 15 residues. In germline, CDR1 is SGHAT, CDR2 FQNNGV. The CDR3 region is CASSSNRGRGEEQFF.

The chain employs TRBV28 and TRBJ2-3; there is no DNA to check the TCRdb D call of TRBD1. The germline V gene has CDR1 MDHEN and CDR2 SYDVKM. The CDR3 spans 15 residues. CDR3 amino acids: CASTTGIENTDTQYF. The variable domain in full, completed from reference TRBV28 and TRBJ2-3, reads DVKVTQSSRYLVKRTGEKVFLECVQDMDHENMFWYRQDPGLGLRLIYFSYDVKMKEKGDIPEGYSVSREKKERFSLILESASTNQTSMYLCASTTGIENTDTQYFGPGTRLTVL.

This sequence joins TRBV7-2 and TRBJ2-1; TCRdb outputs TRBD1, but without DNA this stays unchecked. The CDR3 contains 13 residues. The germline V gene has CDR1 SGHTA and CDR2 FQGNSA. Here the CDR3 reads CASSFLGTFEQFF.

The J gene is TRBJ1-2, the V gene TRBV5-1. There are 14 residues in the CDR3. The germline gives CDR1 SGHRS, CDR2 YFSETQ. The CDR3 sequence: CASPQVGLGRGYTF.

The rearrangement links TRBV7-2 to TRBJ2-3. Per the germline V gene, CDR1 is SGHTA and CDR2 is FQGNSA. The CDR3 contains 14 residues. The CDR3 sequence is CASSGNLGTDTQYF.

This chain links TRBV29-1 with TRBJ2-1; the D gene TCRdb calls, TRBD1, cannot be checked with no DNA. The germline V gene encodes CDR1 SQVTM and CDR2 ANQGSEA. The CDR3 has 13 amino acids. The chain's CDR3 is CSVAGTGYNEQFF.

The chain recombines TRBV20-1 with TRBJ1-1. From germline, CDR1 is DFQATT and CDR2 SNEGSKA (reference sequence). This CDR3 comprises 13 residues. This CDR3 is CSAISVGSPETFF.

The chain joins TRBV7-8 to TRBJ2-5; with no DNA, the TCRdb D assignment of TRBD1 cannot be verified. The CDR3 has 13 residues. Per germline, CDR1 SGHVS and CDR2 FQNEAQ. CDR3: CASTHRGRETQYF.

This chain links TRBV28 with TRBJ2-1; TCRdb indicates TRBD2, and absent DNA this call remains unverified. The CDR3 has 13 residues. The V gene's germline CDR1 is MDHEN and CDR2 SYDVKM. CDR3 in amino acids: CATREAGDNEQFF.

The chain combines TRBV5-1 with TRBJ2-3; TCRdb calls TRBD1, which cannot be checked without DNA. In germline, CDR1 is SGHRS, CDR2 YFSETQ. The CDR3 contains 14 residues. The CDR3 reads CASSWGQATDTQYF.

The chain has TRBV3-1 and TRBJ1-3. Germline CDR1 is LGHDT and CDR2 is YNNKEL (reference sequence). The CDR3 is made up of 16 amino acids. The CDR3 sequence is CASSQPGLISGNTIYF.

The V call is TRBV19, the J call TRBJ1-2; the TCRdb D gene call, TRBD1, has no DNA to confirm it. The germline CDR1 and CDR2 sequences are LNHDA and SQIVND (reference sequence). The CDR3 runs to 16 residues. CDR3 in amino acids: CASSMAGTGSSYGYTF.

The chain recombines TRBV6-5 with TRBJ2-1; the TCRdb call, TRBD1, lacks DNA for checking. The CDR3 is made up of 14 amino acids. Germline loops: CDR1 MNHEY, CDR2 SVGAGI. CDR3 amino acids: CASSLQGAYNEQFF.

This chain connects TRBV18 to TRBJ2-3. Germline V gene data show CDR1 as KGHSH and CDR2 as LQKENI. This CDR3 has 13 amino acids. The CDR3 spells CASSPEGMGTQYF.

The V gene is TRBV4-1, the J gene TRBJ2-3; TCRdb outputs TRBD2, but without DNA this stays unchecked. Germline loops: CDR1 MGHRA, CDR2 YSYEKL. The CDR3 consists of 19 residues. The CDR3: CASSQALAGAPGGTDTQYF.

CDR3 in amino acids: CSGDRQGAREQFF. This sequence joins TRBV29-1 and TRBJ2-1; as DNA is missing, the TRBD1 call by TCRdb cannot be tested. Germline V gene data show CDR1 as SQVTM and CDR2 as ANQGSEA. The CDR3 has 13 amino acids.

This rearrangement joins TRBV7-2 to TRBJ2-2; the D gene TCRdb calls, TRBD1, cannot be checked with no DNA. From germline, CDR1 is SGHTA and CDR2 FQGNSA. This CDR3 comprises 16 residues. The CDR3 region is CASSRSGQGTTGELFF. The variable domain in full, completed from reference TRBV7-2 and TRBJ2-2, reads GAGVSQSPSNKVTEKGKDVELRCDPISGHTALYWYRQSLGQGLEFLIYFQGNSAPDKSGLPSDRFSAERTGGSVSTLTIQRTQQEDSAVYLCASSRSGQGTTGELFFGEGSRLTVL.

The V gene is TRBV7-9, the J gene TRBJ2-1; TCRdb gives TRBD1 as the D gene, but with no DNA this cannot be confirmed. The CDR3 runs 17 residues. Looked up from germline, CDR1 is SEHNR and CDR2 is FQNEAQ (reference sequence). CDR3 region: CASSFTRTGVSYNEQFF.